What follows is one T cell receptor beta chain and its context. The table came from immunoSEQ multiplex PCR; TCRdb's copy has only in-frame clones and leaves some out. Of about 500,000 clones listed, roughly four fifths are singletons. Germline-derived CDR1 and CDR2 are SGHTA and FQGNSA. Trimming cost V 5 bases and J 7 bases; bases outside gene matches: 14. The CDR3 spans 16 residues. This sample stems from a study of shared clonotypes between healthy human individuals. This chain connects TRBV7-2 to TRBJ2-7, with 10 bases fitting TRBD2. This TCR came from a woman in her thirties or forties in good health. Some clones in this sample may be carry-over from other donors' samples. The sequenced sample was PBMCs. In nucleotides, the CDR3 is TGTGCCAGCAGCCCACGGACTAGCGGAGCCCATTTGGAGCAGTACTTC. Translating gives CASSPRTSGAHLEQYF.